This T cell receptor (beta chain) was obtained from a study of T cell responses to AZD1222 COVID-19 vaccine. Study-wide results and caveats: Reportedly, close to half of spike-specific TCRs are directed against unmutated variant regions. Among vaccine-associated CD4 TCRs, coverage spanned spike, with dominance at 160-218 and 743-854. Repertoires in all cases were sampled only once the peak T cell response had passed.

This clone was observed a single time. Its target is not known. Germline V gene lookup returns CDR1 MRHNA and CDR2 SNTAGT. V shed 6 bases and J 5 bases; nucleotides not matched to a gene: 12. CDR3 size: 15 residues. The assay was immunoSEQ multiplex PCR, and TCRdb's table has in-frame clones only and misses some. The table shows under 45,000 clones, with approximately 83% occurring only once. The chain uses TRBV6-4 and TRBJ2-7; TRBD2 matches 8 bases. The sequence came from an adult who received the AZD1222 COVID-19 vaccine. Sequencing was performed on peripheral blood, taken 28 days after the second AZD1222 dose. This CDR3 is CASRWRGVSKNEQYF. The CDR3, as DNA: TGTGCCAGCAGGTGGCGGGGGGTATCGAAAAACGAGCAGTACTTC.